These 20 T cell receptor beta chains share one sample of origin, sequenced in a study of blood T cell repertoires in COVID-19. TCRdb's table, derived via immunoSEQ multiplex PCR, lists solely in-frame clones and lacks some. The sample includes 280,000 or so clones, 70% to 90% of them seen just once. Material for sequencing was PBMCs or T cells enriched from blood (not recorded which). Every receptor here comes from a woman between 40 and 55 years old who had recovered from COVID-19.

This chain uses TRBV27 with TRBJ2-4; 8 nucleotides match TRBD1. The CDR3 is 15 amino acids. With V trimmed by 3 bases and J by 4 bases, 5 bases remained unmatched. The germline CDR1 and CDR2 sequences are MNHEY and SMNVEV (reference sequence). CDR3: CASSFAQGGKNIQYF. As DNA, the CDR3 is TGTGCCAGCAGTTTTGCACAGGGGGGTAAAAACATTCAGTACTTC.

The V call is TRBV20-1, the J call TRBJ2-1, with 10 positions matching TRBD2. V shed 3 bases, J shed 6 bases, and the junction held 17 bases outside the gene matches. Germline V lookup: CDR1 DFQATT, CDR2 SNEGSKA (reference sequence). The CDR3 consists of 18 residues. The CDR3 sequence is CSASARGMPSGRRNEQFF. The CDR3 DNA sequence: TGCAGTGCTAGTGCCCGTGGTATGCCTAGCGGGAGACGCAATGAGCAGTTCTTC.

CDR3 sequence reads: CATSVAGKSYEQYF. The CDR3, as DNA: TGTGCCACCTCAGTAGCGGGAAAGTCCTACGAGCAGTACTTC. The chain uses TRBV19 and TRBJ2-7, with 8 bases matching TRBD2. This CDR3 is built from 14 residues. With 10 bases clipped from V and 1 base from J, the junction kept 9 bases outside the gene matches. Germline V gene lookup returns CDR1 LNHDA and CDR2 SQIVND (reference sequence).

The chain is built from TRBV4-2 and TRBJ1-4; 10 positions agree with TRBD1. The V gene's germline CDR1 is LGHNA and CDR2 YNFKEQ. This CDR3 is built from 16 residues. V lost 0 bases, J lost 8 bases, and 6 bases stayed unmatched. CDR3 sequence (DNA): TGTGCCAGCAGCCAAGATACAGGGACAGGGGCGGAAAAACTGTTTTTT. This translates into CASSQDTGTGAEKLFF.

This clone occurred a few times. The chain combines TRBV5-1 with TRBJ2-5, with 10 bases aligning to TRBD1. V lost 4 bases and J lost 1; bases outside the gene matches: 7. Looked up from germline, CDR1 is SGHRS and CDR2 is YFSETQ. The CDR3 runs 16 residues. The CDR3 DNA reads TGCGCCAGCAGCCCAGGGACAGGGGTAGGCCAAGAGACCCAGTACTTC. Amino acid sequence: CASSPGTGVGQETQYF.

V usage is TRBV6-2 or TRBV6-3 and J usage is TRBJ2-2; D might be TRBD2 (5 bases). Trimming shortened V by 3 bases and J by 0 bases, and 17 bases separated the two germline ends. This CDR3 region has 18 residues. Germline CDR1 reads MNHEY; CDR2 reads SVGEGT. The CDR3, as DNA: TGTGCCAGCAGTTATGGGTTGGAATGGACTTCGAACACCGGGGAGCTGTTTTTT. Translated, it gives CASSYGLEWTSNTGELFF.

The genes are TRBV9 and TRBJ2-3, with D perhaps TRBD2 (6 bases). Germline-derived CDR1 and CDR2 are SGDLS and YYNGEE. This CDR3 is built from 15 residues. Trimming took 2 bases from V and 3 from J, leaving 13 bases between them. The CDR3 region has the DNA TGTGCCAGCAGCGTTTTCAGACTAGTTACAGATACGCAGTATTTT. Protein product: CASSVFRLVTDTQYF.

This clone showed up just once. The J gene is TRBJ2-7, the V gene TRBV28; possibly TRBD2 for D (5 bases). V lost 6 bases, J lost 3 bases, and 21 bases lay in between. The germline V gene encodes CDR1 MDHEN and CDR2 SYDVKM. The CDR3 extends over 16 amino acids. CDR3 nucleotide sequence: TGTGCCAGCAGCCCTGCGGGCGCGTACCCTCTCTACGAGCAGTACTTC. Its protein is CASSPAGAYPLYEQYF.

The chain carries TRBV2 and TRBJ2-3; 8 positions match TRBD2. V was pared by 5 bases and J by 4 bases, with 5 bases of the junction left unmatched. The CDR3 contains 14 residues. The germline V gene has CDR1 SNHLY and CDR2 FYNNEI. Here the CDR3 reads CASSSSGRADTQYF. CDR3 bases: TGTGCCAGCAGTTCGAGCGGGAGAGCAGATACGCAGTATTTT.

This chain connects TRBV28 to TRBJ1-3; 9 bases agree with TRBD1. In germline, CDR1 is MDHEN, CDR2 SYDVKM. V was pared by 10 bases and J by 5 bases, with 6 bases of the junction left unmatched. The CDR3 spans 13 residues. CDR3: CAILGQGRNTIYF. The CDR3 coding sequence is TGTGCCATCCTGGGACAGGGACGAAACACCATATATTTT.

The gene calls are TRBV7-9 and TRBJ1-2; D is undetermined. CDR1 and CDR2 (germline): SEHNR, FQNEAQ (reference sequence). The CDR3 sequence is 12 residues long. Deletions cut 2 bases from V and 7 bases from J, with 8 bases between. The CDR3: CASSLSARGYTF. CDR3 in DNA: TGTGCCAGCAGCTTATCCGCGCGTGGCTACACCTTC.

The gene calls are TRBV2 and TRBJ2-7; D gene unclear. Germline V CDR1 and CDR2: SNHLY, FYNNEI. The CDR3 sequence is 13 residues long. Trimming cost V 3 bases and J 6 bases, with 12 bases left between them. This chain's CDR3 is CASSDLMRGEQYF. The CDR3 DNA follows: TGTGCCAGCAGTGACCTGATGCGAGGCGAGCAGTACTTC.

In this sample, this clone turned up once. The genes are TRBV2 and TRBJ2-1, with 8 bases identical to TRBD2. This CDR3 is built from 15 residues. V lost 7 bases to trimming and J lost 8 bases; unmatched junction nucleotides: 13. Germline V gene lookup returns CDR1 SNHLY and CDR2 FYNNEI. CDR3 residues: CASTLMPAGVDEQFF. In DNA, the CDR3 is TGTGCCAGCACCTTAATGCCAGCGGGAGTTGATGAGCAGTTCTTC.

The chain joins TRBV5-1 to TRBJ2-1; a possible D gene is TRBD1 (7 bases). In germline, CDR1 is SGHRS, CDR2 YFSETQ. This CDR3 has 17 amino acids. Trimming stripped 4 bases from V and 6 bases from J, with 23 bases between. The CDR3 coding sequence is TGCGCCAGCAGCCCCAGGGGGACGGGTCCGGGGGTCAATGAGCAGTTCTTC. Translation: CASSPRGTGPGVNEQFF.

V is TRBV28 and J is TRBJ1-1; possible D gene TRBD1, 5 bases. This CDR3 contains 13 residues. Trimming took off 8 bases at V and 6 bases at J, with 16 bases between the two ends. CDR1 MDHEN and CDR2 SYDVKM come from the germline V gene. The CDR3 here is CASSRAGPPEAFF. CDR3 sequence (DNA): TGTGCCAGCTCTAGGGCAGGGCCACCTGAAGCTTTCTTT.

The chain uses TRBV10-2 and TRBJ2-1, with 11 bases that match TRBD2. The CDR3 totals 15 residues. Germline V gene data show CDR1 as WSHSY and CDR2 as SAAADI. V shed 7 bases, J shed 5 bases, and the junction held 7 bases outside the gene matches. CDR3: CASTYSGRENNEQFF. CDR3 sequence (DNA): TGCGCCAGCACCTATAGCGGGAGGGAGAACAATGAGCAGTTCTTC.

The chain carries TRBV2 and TRBJ1-2; 10 bases fit TRBD1. The germline CDR1 and CDR2 sequences are SNHLY and FYNNEI. The CDR3 loop spans 14 amino acids. The ends lost 8 bases at V and 3 bases at J; junction bases unmatched: 6. The CDR3 loop is CASGRDRGDYGYTF. CDR3 bases: TGTGCCAGCGGCCGGGACAGGGGAGACTATGGCTACACCTTC.

The chain links TRBV7-5 to TRBJ1-1; TRBD1, the D gene given by the table, was not confirmed from the DNA. TRBV7-5 is tagged as a pseudogene. The CDR3 length is 16 residues. CDR3 in amino acids: CARSWAGTGGRTEAFF. In DNA, the CDR3 is TGTGCCAGAAGCTGGGCCGGGACAGGAGGTCGTACTGAAGCTTTCTTT.

This chain links TRBV19 with TRBJ1-6, with a possible D match to TRBD1 (5 bases). This CDR3 is built from 13 residues. Trimming took 5 bases from V and 13 from J, leaving 15 bases between them. CDR1 and CDR2 (germline): LNHDA, SQIVND (reference sequence). CDR3 nucleotide sequence: TGTGCCAGTAGTTCCGGGGGTGAGGGTCCCCTCCACTTT. Translation: CASSSGGEGPLHF.

The gene calls are TRBV5-4 and TRBJ2-4, with D perhaps matching TRBD2 (7 bases). Deletions cut 5 bases from V and 3 bases from J, with 21 bases between. CDR3 length: 17 residues. Germline V gives CDR1 SGHNT, CDR2 YYREEE (reference sequence). CDR3 amino acids: CASSYRGAGADKNIQYF. The CDR3 nucleotides are TGTGCCAGCAGTTATCGGGGGGCGGGAGCGGACAAAAACATTCAGTACTTC.